This T cell receptor (beta chain) originates from a study of OX40 agonist ivuxolimab in advanced cancers. For the study at large: Ivuxolimab, which patients received intravenously every 2 weeks, was dosed at 0.01 to 10 mg/kg. Study observations and caveats: With doses of 0.1 to 3.0 mg/kg, CD4+ and CD8+ blood T cells had undergone clonal expansion by week 6.

Libraries were prepared by immunoSEQ multiplex PCR; TCRdb keeps only in-frame clonotypes and omits some of them. Of 84,000 or so clones in the sample, 75% to 95% were seen once. V gave up 5 bases and J gave up 12 bases, with 19 bases separating them. The CDR3 spans 13 residues. CDR1 is SGHNT and CDR2 is YENEEA in the germline V gene. Turning to this clone: Its antigen is undetermined.

The sequencing here drew on CD4+ or CD8+ T cells sorted from blood, taken in a trial of the OX40 agonist ivuxolimab. This clonotype was sampled from an adult with an advanced solid tumor such as melanoma, head and neck, liver or kidney cancer. The V call is TRBV11-3, the J call TRBJ2-5; perhaps TRBD2 as D (6 bases). This chain's CDR3 is CASSPGSRLGEYF. CDR3 DNA sequence: TGTGCCAGCAGCCCAGGGTCCCGACTAGGGGAGTACTTC.